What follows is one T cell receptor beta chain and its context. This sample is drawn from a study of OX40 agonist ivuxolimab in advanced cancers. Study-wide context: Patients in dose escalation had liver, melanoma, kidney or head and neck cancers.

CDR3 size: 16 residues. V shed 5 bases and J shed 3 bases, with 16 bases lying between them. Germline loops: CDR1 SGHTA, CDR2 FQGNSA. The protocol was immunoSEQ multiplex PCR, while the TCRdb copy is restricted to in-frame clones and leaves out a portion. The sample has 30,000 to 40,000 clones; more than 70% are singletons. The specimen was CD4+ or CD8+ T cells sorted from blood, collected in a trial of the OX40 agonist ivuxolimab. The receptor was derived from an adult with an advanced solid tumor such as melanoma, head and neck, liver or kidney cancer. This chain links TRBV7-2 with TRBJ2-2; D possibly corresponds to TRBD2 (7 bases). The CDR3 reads CASSLGGARDTGELFF. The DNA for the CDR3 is TGTGCCAGCAGCCTGGGGGGGGCCCGAGACACCGGGGAGCTGTTTTTT.